Sequencing of this T cell receptor (beta chain) was carried out in a study of shared clonotypes between healthy human individuals. Comment on this clone: The target antigen is unknown.

Naive CD45RA+ and memory CD45RA-negative subsets were split from CD4+ cells. The study, taken as a whole, reports: Richness estimates generally favored naive over memory subsets.

Each subset's genomic DNA was split evenly across several immunoSEQ plates. Repertoires were generated with immunoSEQ multiplex PCR, while TCRdb's copy carries only in-frame clones and drops some. This table has 2 million to 2.5 million clones, roughly 92% appearing once. Germline V CDR1 and CDR2: MNHNS, SASEGT. The CDR3 totals 11 residues. V was shortened by 7 bases and J by 3 bases, with 7 bases between the two germline ends. The rearrangement joins TRBV6-1 to TRBJ2-7; D gene uncertain. The receptor comes from a man younger than 35 in good health. Some clones in this sample may be carry-over from other donors' samples. Sequencing input: naive CD4+ T cells from PBMCs. Subset given: CD45RA+ positively selected. The CDR3 nucleotides read TGTGCCAGCATCGCCGGCTACGAGCAGTACTTC. Translated: CASIAGYEQYF.